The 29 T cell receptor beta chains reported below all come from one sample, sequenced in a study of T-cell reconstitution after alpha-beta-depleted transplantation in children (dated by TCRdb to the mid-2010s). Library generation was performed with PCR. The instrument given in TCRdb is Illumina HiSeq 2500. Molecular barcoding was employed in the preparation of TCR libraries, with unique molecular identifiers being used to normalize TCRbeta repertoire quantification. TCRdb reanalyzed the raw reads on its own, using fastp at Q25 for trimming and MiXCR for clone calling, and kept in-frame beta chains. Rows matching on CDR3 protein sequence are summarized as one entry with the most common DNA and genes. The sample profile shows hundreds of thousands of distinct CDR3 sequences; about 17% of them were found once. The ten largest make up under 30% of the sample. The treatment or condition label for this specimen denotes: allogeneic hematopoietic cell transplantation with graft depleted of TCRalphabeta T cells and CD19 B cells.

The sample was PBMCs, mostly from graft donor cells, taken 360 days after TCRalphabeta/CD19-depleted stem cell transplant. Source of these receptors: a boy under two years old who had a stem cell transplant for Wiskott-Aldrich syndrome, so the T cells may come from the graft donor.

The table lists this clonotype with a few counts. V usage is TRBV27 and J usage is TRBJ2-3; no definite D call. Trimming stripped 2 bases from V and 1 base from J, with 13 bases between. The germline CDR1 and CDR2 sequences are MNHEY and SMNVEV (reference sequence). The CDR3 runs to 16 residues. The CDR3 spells CASSLLGIPRTDTQYF. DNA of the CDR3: TGTGCCAGCAGTTTACTAGGCATCCCCCGCACAGATACGCAGTATTTT.

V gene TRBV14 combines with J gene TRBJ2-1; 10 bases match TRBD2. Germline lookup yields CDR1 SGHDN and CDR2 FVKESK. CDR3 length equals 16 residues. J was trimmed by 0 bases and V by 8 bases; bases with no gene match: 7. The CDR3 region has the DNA TGTGCCAGCCTCCGGCCTAGCGGGAGCTCCTACAATGAGCAGTTCTTC. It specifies CASLRPSGSSYNEQFF.

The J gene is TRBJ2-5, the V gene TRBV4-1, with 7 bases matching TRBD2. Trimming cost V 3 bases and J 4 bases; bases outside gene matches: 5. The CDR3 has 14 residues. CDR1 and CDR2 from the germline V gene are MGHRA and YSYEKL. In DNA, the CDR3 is TGCGCCAGCAGCCAGGGAGGGAGCTCAGAGACCCAGTACTTC. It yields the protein CASSQGGSSETQYF.

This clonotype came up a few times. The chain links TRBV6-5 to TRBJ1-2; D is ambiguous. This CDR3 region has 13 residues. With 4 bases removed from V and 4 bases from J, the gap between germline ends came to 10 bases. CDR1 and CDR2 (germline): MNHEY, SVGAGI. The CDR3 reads CASSSRRSYGYTF. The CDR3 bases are TGTGCCAGCAGTTCACGACGGTCCTATGGCTACACCTTC.

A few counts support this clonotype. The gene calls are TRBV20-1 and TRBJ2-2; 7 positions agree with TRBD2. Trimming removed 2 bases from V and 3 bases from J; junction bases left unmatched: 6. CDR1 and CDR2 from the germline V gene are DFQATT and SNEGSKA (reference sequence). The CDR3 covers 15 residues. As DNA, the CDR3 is TGCAGTGCTAGACGGACTAGTGGTCACACCGGGGAGCTGTTTTTT. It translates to CSARRTSGHTGELFF.

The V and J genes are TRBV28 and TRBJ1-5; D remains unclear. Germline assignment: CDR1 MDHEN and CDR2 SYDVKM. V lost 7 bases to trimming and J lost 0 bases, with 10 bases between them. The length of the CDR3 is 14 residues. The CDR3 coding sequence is TGTGCCAGCACCCGAGATTATAGCAATCAGCCCCAGCATTTT. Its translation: CASTRDYSNQPQHF.

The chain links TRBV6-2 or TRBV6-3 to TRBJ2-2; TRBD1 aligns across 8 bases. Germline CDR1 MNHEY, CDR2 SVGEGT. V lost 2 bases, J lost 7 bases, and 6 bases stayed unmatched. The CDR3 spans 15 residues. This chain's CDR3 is CASSYVGQGIGELFF. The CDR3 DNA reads TGTGCCAGCAGTTACGTCGGACAGGGAATCGGGGAGCTGTTTTTT.

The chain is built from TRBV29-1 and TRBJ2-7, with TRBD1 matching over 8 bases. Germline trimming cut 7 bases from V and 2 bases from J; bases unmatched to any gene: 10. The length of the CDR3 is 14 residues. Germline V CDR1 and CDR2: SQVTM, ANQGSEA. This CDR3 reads CSALDRGGTYEQYF. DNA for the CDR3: TGCAGCGCTCTAGACAGGGGAGGAACCTACGAGCAGTACTTC.

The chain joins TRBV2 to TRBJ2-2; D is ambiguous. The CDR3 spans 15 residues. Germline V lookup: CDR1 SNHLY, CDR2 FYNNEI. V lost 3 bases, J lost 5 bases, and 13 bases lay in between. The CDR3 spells CASSDRDKGTGELFF. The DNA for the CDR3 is TGTGCCAGCAGTGACCGCGACAAGGGAACCGGGGAGCTGTTTTTT.

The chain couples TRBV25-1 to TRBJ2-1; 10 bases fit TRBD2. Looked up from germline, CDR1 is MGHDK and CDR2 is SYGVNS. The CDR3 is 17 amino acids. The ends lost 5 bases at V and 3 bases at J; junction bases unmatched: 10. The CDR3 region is CASSPGASGSVYNEQFF. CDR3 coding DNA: TGTGCCAGCAGTCCCGGAGCTAGCGGGAGTGTCTACAATGAGCAGTTCTTC.

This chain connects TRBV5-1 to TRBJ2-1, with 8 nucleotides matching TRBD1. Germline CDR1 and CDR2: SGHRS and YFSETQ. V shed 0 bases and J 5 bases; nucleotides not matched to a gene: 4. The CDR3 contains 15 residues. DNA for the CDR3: TGCGCCAGCAGCTTGGCGGACAGGGACCACAATGAGCAGTTCTTC. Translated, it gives CASSLADRDHNEQFF.

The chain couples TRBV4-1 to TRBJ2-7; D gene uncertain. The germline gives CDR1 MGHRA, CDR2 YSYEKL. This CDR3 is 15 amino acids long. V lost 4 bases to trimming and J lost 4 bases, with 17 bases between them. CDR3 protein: CASSLLNLQTYEQYF. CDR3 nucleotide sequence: TGCGCCAGCAGCCTGTTGAATCTACAAACATACGAGCAGTACTTC.

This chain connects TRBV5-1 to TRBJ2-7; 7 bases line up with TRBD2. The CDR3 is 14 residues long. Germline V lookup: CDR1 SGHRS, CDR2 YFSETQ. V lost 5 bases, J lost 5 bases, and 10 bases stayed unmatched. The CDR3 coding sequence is TGCGCCAGCAGGCTGGGGGGAGGGACGGACGAGCAGTACTTC. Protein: CASRLGGGTDEQYF.

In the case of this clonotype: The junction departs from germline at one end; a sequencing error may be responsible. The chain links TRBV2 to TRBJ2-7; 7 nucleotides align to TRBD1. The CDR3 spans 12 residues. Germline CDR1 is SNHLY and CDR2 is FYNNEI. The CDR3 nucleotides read TGTGCCAGCAGTAGGGGGCTAGGGGGCTTCGACTTC. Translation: CASSRGLGGFDF.

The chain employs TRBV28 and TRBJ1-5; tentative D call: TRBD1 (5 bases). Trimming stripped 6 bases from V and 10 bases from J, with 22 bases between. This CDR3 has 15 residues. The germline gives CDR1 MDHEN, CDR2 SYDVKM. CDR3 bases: TGTGCCAGCAGCTCGCAACTAGAAACGACAGTTCCCCAGCATTTT. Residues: CASSSQLETTVPQHF.

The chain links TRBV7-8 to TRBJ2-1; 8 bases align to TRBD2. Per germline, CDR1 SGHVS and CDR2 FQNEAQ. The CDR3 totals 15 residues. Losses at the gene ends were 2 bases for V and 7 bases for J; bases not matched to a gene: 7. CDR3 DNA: TGTGCCAGCAGCTTAAGACCGGGGGGGCGGAATGAGCAGTTCTTC. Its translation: CASSLRPGGRNEQFF.

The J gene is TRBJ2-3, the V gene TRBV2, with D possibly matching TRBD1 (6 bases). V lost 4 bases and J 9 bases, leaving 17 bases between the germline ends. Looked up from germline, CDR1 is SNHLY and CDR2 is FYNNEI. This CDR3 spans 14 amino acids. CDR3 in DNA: TGTGCCAGCAGTGCCAGGGACAAGCAGGGAACGCAGTATTTT. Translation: CASSARDKQGTQYF.

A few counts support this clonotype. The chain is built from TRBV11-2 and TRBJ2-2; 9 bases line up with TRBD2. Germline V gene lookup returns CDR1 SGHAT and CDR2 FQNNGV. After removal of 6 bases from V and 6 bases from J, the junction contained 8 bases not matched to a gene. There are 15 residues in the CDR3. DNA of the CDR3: TGTGCCAGCAGGCCCCTAGCGGGGAGGGCCGGGGAGCTGTTTTTT. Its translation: CASRPLAGRAGELFF.

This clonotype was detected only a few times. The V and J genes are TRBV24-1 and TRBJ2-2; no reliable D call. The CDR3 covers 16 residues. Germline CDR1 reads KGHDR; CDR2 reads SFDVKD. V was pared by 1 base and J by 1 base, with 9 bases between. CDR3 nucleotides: TGTGCCACCAGTGATTTCGCCTTTGGGAACACCGGGGAGCTGTTTTTT. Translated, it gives CATSDFAFGNTGELFF.

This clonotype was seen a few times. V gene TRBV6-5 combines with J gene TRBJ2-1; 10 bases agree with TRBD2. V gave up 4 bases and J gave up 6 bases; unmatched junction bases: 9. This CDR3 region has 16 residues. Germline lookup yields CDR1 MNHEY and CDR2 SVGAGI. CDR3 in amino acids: CASSSLAGVGSNEQFF. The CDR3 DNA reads TGTGCCAGCAGTTCTCTAGCGGGAGTAGGCTCCAATGAGCAGTTCTTC.

CDR3 amino acids: CASGLQGGAFYEQYF. The CDR3 nucleotides are TGTGCCAGCGGATTACAGGGGGGGGCCTTTTACGAGCAGTACTTC. The V call is TRBV7-9, the J call TRBJ2-7; D possibly corresponds to TRBD1 (8 bases). Germline V gene lookup returns CDR1 SEHNR and CDR2 FQNEAQ (reference sequence). The CDR3 extends over 15 amino acids. V shed 8 bases and J shed 4 bases, with 21 bases lying between them.

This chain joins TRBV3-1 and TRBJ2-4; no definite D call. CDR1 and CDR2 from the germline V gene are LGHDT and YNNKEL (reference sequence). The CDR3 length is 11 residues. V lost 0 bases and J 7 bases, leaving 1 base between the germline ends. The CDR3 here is CASSQDNIQYF. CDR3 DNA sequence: TGTGCCAGCAGCCAAGATAACATTCAGTACTTC.

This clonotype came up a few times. The CDR3: CASSFTSQGREKLFF. The CDR3 nucleotides read TGTGCCAGCAGCTTTACAAGTCAGGGAAGAGAAAAACTGTTTTTT. The rearrangement joins TRBV7-2 to TRBJ1-4; maybe TRBD1 (5 bases). The CDR3 extends over 15 amino acids. Germline CDR1 SGHTA, CDR2 FQGNSA. V gave up 3 bases and J gave up 8 bases, with 16 bases separating them.

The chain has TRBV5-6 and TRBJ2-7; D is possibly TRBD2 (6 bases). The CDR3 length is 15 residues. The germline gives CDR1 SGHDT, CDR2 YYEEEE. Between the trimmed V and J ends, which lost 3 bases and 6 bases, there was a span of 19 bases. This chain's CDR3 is CASSYPKDYQGEQYF. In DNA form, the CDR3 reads TGTGCCAGCAGCTACCCCAAGGACTACCAAGGCGAGCAGTACTTC.

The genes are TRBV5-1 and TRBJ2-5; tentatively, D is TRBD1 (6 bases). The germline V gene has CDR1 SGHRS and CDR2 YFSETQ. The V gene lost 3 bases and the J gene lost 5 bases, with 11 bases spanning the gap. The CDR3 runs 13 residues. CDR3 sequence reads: CASSSDRHETQYF. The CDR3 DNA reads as TGCGCCAGCAGCTCAGACAGGCACGAGACCCAGTACTTC.

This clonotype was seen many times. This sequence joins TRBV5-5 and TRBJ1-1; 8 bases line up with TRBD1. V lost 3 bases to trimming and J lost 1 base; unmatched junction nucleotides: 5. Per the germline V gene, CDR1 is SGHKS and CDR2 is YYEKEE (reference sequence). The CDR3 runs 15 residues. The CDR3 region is CASSWIGQGNTEAFF. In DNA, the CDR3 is TGTGCCAGCAGCTGGATTGGACAGGGGAACACTGAAGCTTTCTTT.

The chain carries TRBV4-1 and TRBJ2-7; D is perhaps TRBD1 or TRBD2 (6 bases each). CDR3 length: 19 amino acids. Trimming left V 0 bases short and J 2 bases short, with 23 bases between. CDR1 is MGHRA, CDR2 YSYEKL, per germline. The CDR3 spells CASSQEGGRGPPITYEQYF. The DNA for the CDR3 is TGCGCCAGCAGCCAAGAAGGGGGGAGAGGCCCTCCAATAACCTACGAGCAGTACTTC.

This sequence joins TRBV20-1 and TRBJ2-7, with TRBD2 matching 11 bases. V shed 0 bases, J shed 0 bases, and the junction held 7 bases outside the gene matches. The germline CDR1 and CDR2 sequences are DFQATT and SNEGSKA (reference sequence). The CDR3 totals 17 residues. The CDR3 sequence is CSARERETSGSSYEQYF. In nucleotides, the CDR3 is TGCAGTGCTAGAGAGAGAGAAACTAGCGGGAGCTCCTACGAGCAGTACTTC.

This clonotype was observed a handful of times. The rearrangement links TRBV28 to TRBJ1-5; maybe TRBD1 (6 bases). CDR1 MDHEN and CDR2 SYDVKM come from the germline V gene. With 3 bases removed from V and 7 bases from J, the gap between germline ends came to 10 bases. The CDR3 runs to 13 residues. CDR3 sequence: CASSFPTGQPQHF. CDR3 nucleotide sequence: TGTGCCAGCAGTTTCCCGACAGGACAGCCCCAGCATTTT.